These 20 T cell receptor beta chains were sequenced from one sample in a study of radiotherapy plus CTLA-4 blockade in lung cancer. Clones were read by immunoSEQ multiplex PCR, and TCRdb kept only the in-frame ones, dropping some. The sample has about 85,000 clones, around 88% seen once. The sequencing here drew on peripheral blood, taken from a patient treated with radiotherapy plus ipilimumab. These receptors all stem from a human donor with non-small cell lung cancer who had a partial response to radiotherapy plus ipilimumab.

This rearrangement joins TRBV30 to TRBJ2-3, with 8 positions matching TRBD2. CDR3 length equals 15 residues. Germline CDR1 reads GTSNPN; CDR2 reads SVGIG (reference sequence). V gave up 4 bases and J gave up 2 bases; unmatched junction bases: 8. This CDR3 is CAWTGRDTYTDTQYF. CDR3 nucleotides: TGTGCCTGGACCGGGAGGGACACGTACACAGATACGCAGTATTTT.

The chain joins TRBV7-9 to TRBJ2-5, with 7 positions matching TRBD1. J gave up 10 bases and V 3 bases, and 2 bases lay outside the gene matches. Germline lookup yields CDR1 SEHNR and CDR2 FQNEAQ (reference sequence). The CDR3 extends over 11 amino acids. The CDR3 reads CASSFRTGQYF. The CDR3 region has the DNA TGTGCCAGCAGCTTTCGGACAGGCCAGTACTTC.

The chain recombines TRBV9 with TRBJ2-1; no reliable D call. The germline CDR1 and CDR2 sequences are SGDLS and YYNGEE. The V gene lost 2 bases and the J gene lost 7 bases, with 13 bases spanning the gap. The CDR3 loop spans 14 amino acids. The CDR3 reads CASSVQLVENEQFF. The CDR3 bases are TGTGCCAGCAGCGTCCAATTAGTCGAGAATGAGCAGTTCTTC.

The genes are TRBV18 and TRBJ2-3; 10 bases line up with TRBD2. From germline, CDR1 is KGHSH and CDR2 LQKENI. V lost 0 bases and J lost 2; bases outside the gene matches: 11. The CDR3 loop spans 19 amino acids. CDR3 amino acids: CASSPPSGLAGAHTDTQYF. In DNA form, the CDR3 reads TGTGCCAGCTCACCACCCTCGGGGCTAGCGGGAGCCCACACAGATACGCAGTATTTT.

The rearrangement joins TRBV18 to TRBJ2-1, with 7 nucleotides matching TRBD2. The CDR3 totals 16 residues. J lost 4 bases, V lost 0 bases, and 6 bases had no gene match. CDR1 and CDR2 (germline): KGHSH, LQKENI. This chain's CDR3 is CASSPPGGSSYNEQFF. DNA of the CDR3: TGTGCCAGCTCACCACCGGGCGGGAGTTCTTACAATGAGCAGTTCTTC.

The J gene is TRBJ2-4, the V gene TRBV28, with TRBD1 identical over 7 bases. The CDR3 has 16 residues. Germline CDR1 reads MDHEN; CDR2 reads SYDVKM. J lost 8 bases, V lost 2 bases, and 12 bases had no gene match. In DNA, the CDR3 is TGTGCCAGCAGTTTAATGGTTAGGTTGCAGGGGGACATTCAGTACTTC. Its translation: CASSLMVRLQGDIQYF.

Written as DNA, the CDR3 is TGTGCCAGCTCACCGGGACTAGCGGAACAAGAGACCCAGTACTTC. Protein: CASSPGLAEQETQYF. The chain carries TRBV18 and TRBJ2-5, with TRBD2 identical over 11 bases. V lost 3 bases to trimming and J lost 2 bases; unmatched junction nucleotides: 2. Germline CDR1 and CDR2: KGHSH and LQKENI. The CDR3 runs 15 residues.

This clone has more than one count but fewer than ten. This rearrangement joins TRBV27 to TRBJ1-2; D call uncertain. Trimming took off 1 base at V and 4 bases at J, with 13 bases between the two ends. This CDR3 is 15 amino acids long. Germline V CDR1 and CDR2: MNHEY, SMNVEV (reference sequence). The CDR3 coding sequence is TGTGCCAGCAGTTTATACCCAGCGGCGGGCTATGGCTACACCTTC. Its translation is CASSLYPAAGYGYTF.

This clone was recorded a few times. The chain carries TRBV7-9 and TRBJ1-4; 11 nucleotides line up with TRBD1. The V and J ends lost 5 bases and 6 bases, in that order; junction bases with no gene match: 8. Per the germline V gene, CDR1 is SEHNR and CDR2 is FQNEAQ (reference sequence). CDR3 size: 16 residues. CDR3: CASSGTPGQGDEKLFF. The CDR3 nucleotides read TGTGCCAGCAGCGGAACACCGGGACAGGGGGATGAAAAACTGTTTTTT.

The chain employs TRBV9 and TRBJ2-1; D possibly corresponds to TRBD1 (6 bases). There are 13 residues in the CDR3. Germline V gene lookup returns CDR1 SGDLS and CDR2 YYNGEE. V lost 4 bases, J lost 7 bases, and 12 bases lay in between. CDR3 in amino acids: CASSPRGRNEQFF. CDR3 nucleotides: TGTGCCAGCAGCCCCAGGGGCCGGAATGAGCAGTTCTTC.

This clone has just a few counts. V and J are TRBV7-9 and TRBJ2-4, with 9 positions matching TRBD1. The CDR3 has 15 residues. Germline-derived CDR1 and CDR2 are SEHNR and FQNEAQ (reference sequence). J lost 6 bases, V lost 1 base, and 4 bases had no gene match. CDR3 protein: CASSLVSGQGNIQYF. In DNA form, the CDR3 reads TGTGCCAGCAGCTTAGTGTCGGGACAGGGAAACATTCAGTACTTC.

This rearrangement joins TRBV30 to TRBJ2-7; TRBD1 matches at 8 bases. Per the germline V gene, CDR1 is GTSNPN and CDR2 is SVGIG (reference sequence). The CDR3 extends over 11 amino acids. Trimming at V came to 8 bases and at J to 4 bases, leaving 4 bases not matched to a gene. The CDR3 nucleotides are TGTGCCGGAACAGGGGGGTACGAGCAGTACTTC. Its translation: CAGTGGYEQYF.

This clone has just one count. The J gene is TRBJ1-1, the V gene TRBV9, with D unresolved. This CDR3 comprises 13 residues. The V gene lost 4 bases and the J gene lost 5 bases, with 12 bases spanning the gap. Germline V gene lookup returns CDR1 SGDLS and CDR2 YYNGEE. The CDR3, as DNA: TGTGCCAGCAGCTCCCAAACAGTAACTGAAGCTTTCTTT. Protein sequence: CASSSQTVTEAFF. The full variable domain, with the rest looked up from reference TRBV9 and TRBJ1-1, is DSGVTQTPKHLITATGQRVTLRCSPRSGDLSVYWYQQSLDQGLQFLIQYYNGEERAKGNILERFSAQQFPDLHSELNLSSLELGDSALYFCASSSQTVTEAFFGQGTRLTVV.

The chain employs TRBV27 and TRBJ1-5, with D perhaps matching TRBD1 (6 bases). Germline V gene data show CDR1 as MNHEY and CDR2 as SMNVEV (reference sequence). Trimming pared 2 bases from V and 7 bases from J, leaving 15 bases between. The CDR3 is made up of 15 amino acids. The CDR3 region is CASSLTPQGSQPQHF. Here the CDR3 DNA reads TGTGCCAGCAGTTTAACTCCTCAGGGGTCCCAGCCCCAGCATTTT.

This clone was picked up a small number of times. The rearrangement joins TRBV28 to TRBJ1-3, with a possible D match to TRBD1 (5 bases). This CDR3 region has 15 residues. Per the germline V gene, CDR1 is MDHEN and CDR2 is SYDVKM. Trimming cost V 3 bases and J 1 base, with 10 bases left between them. CDR3 DNA: TGTGCCAGCAGTTTTCCTTCAGGGTCTGGAAACACCATATATTTT. This sequence encodes CASSFPSGSGNTIYF. Together with reference TRBV28 and TRBJ1-3, the CDR3 gives the full variable domain: DVKVTQSSRYLVKRTGEKVFLECVQDMDHENMFWYRQDPGLGLRLIYFSYDVKMKEKGDIPEGYSVSREKKERFSLILESASTNQTSMYLCASSFPSGSGNTIYFGEGSWLTVV.

J is TRBJ2-1 and V is TRBV30, with 7 positions matching TRBD2. V trimming: 5 bases; J trimming: 5 bases; junction bases outside the gene matches: 3. The CDR3 has 12 amino acids. Germline CDR1 reads GTSNPN; CDR2 reads SVGIG (reference sequence). The DNA for the CDR3 is TGTGCCTGGGGACTAGTCGACAATGAGCAGTTCTTC. This codes for CAWGLVDNEQFF.

This clone was observed a few times. J is TRBJ1-1 and V is TRBV7-2; a weak D match, TRBD1 (5 bases). Germline CDR1 and CDR2: SGHTA and FQGNSA. The germline V and J ends were trimmed by 5 bases and 2 bases, with 9 bases remaining between them. This CDR3 comprises 13 residues. The CDR3, as DNA: TGTGCCAGCAGCCAGGGAATAAACACTGAAGCTTTCTTT. It encodes CASSQGINTEAFF.

This chain links TRBV30 with TRBJ1-3, with D possibly matching TRBD1 (6 bases). Germline V gene sequence: CDR1 GTSNPN, CDR2 SVGIG (reference sequence). Trimming shortened V by 7 bases and J by 1 base, and 8 bases separated the two germline ends. The CDR3 runs to 12 residues. The DNA of the CDR3 is TGTGCCTCACAGGGATCTGGAAACACCATATATTTT. It yields the protein CASQGSGNTIYF.

The chain links TRBV30 to TRBJ2-1; D ambiguous. The CDR3 covers 13 residues. The V end was cut by 2 bases, the J end by 4 bases, with 9 bases between. The germline CDR1 and CDR2 sequences are GTSNPN and SVGIG (reference sequence). The CDR3 loop reads CAWSSTQYNEQFF. CDR3 coding DNA: TGTGCCTGGAGTTCGACACAATACAATGAGCAGTTCTTC.

The chain couples TRBV25-1 to TRBJ2-5; no definite D call. V gave up 1 base and J gave up 1 base, with 10 bases separating them. This CDR3 comprises 15 residues. Germline loops: CDR1 MGHDK, CDR2 SYGVNS. CDR3 coding DNA: TGTGCCAGCAGTGAATTAAGTAGACTCCAAGAGACCCAGTACTTC. Translating gives CASSELSRLQETQYF.